The TCR beta chain under discussion was sequenced for a study of blood T cell repertoires in COVID-19. The overall study: Samples of COVID-19 (acute and convalescent) were obtained from the United States, Italy and Spain. T cells, B-cell-depleted T cells, or PBMCs supplied cDNA or gDNA.

Membership in each cohort depended on participant-reported clinical history. Germline values: CDR1 SGHTA, CDR2 FQGNSA. The CDR3 length is 15 residues. Trimming removed 1 base at V and 4 bases at J, with 11 bases between. Authors' processing steps: Amplification with reference gene primers provided the estimates of nucleated cell counts. Using immunoSEQ multiplex PCR, the repertoire was profiled, and TCRdb retains in-frame clones only, with some absent. The D gene and trimming were derived from the DNA, and the V and J assignments and clone size from that table. The data contain 180,000 or so clones, roughly three quarters of them singletons.

The material sequenced was PBMCs or T cells enriched from blood (not recorded which). The V call is TRBV7-2, the J call TRBJ1-3, with D unclear. The clonotype originates from a man in his sixties who had been exposed to COVID-19. This CDR3 is CASSLGSGFGNTIYF. DNA of the CDR3: TGTGCCAGCAGCTTAGGGTCGGGGTTCGGAAACACCATATATTTT.